This TCR beta chain was profiled in a study of monozygotic twins with cystic fibrosis. Points from the study as a whole: In this small cohort, shared CDR3 numbers showed no association with age, concordance or disease severity. Low clonality (median roughly 0.009) suggested a mostly naive repertoire.

The protocol was immunoSEQ multiplex PCR, while the TCRdb copy is restricted to in-frame clones and leaves out a portion. The sample consists of some 31,000 clones, about 85% of them appearing once. Worth noting for this clone: Its antigen is unidentified.

Per germline, CDR1 LNHDA and CDR2 SQIVND (reference sequence). With V trimmed by 7 bases and J by 7 bases, 9 bases remained unmatched. The CDR3 contains 15 residues. Source material: blood. V gene TRBV19 combines with J gene TRBJ2-1; 11 bases agree with TRBD2. The source is a girl aged 2-15 years with cystic fibrosis. Here the CDR3 DNA reads TGTGCCAGTAAAGGAATAGCGGGAGGGCATAATGAGCAGTTCTTC. It is translated as CASKGIAGGHNEQFF.